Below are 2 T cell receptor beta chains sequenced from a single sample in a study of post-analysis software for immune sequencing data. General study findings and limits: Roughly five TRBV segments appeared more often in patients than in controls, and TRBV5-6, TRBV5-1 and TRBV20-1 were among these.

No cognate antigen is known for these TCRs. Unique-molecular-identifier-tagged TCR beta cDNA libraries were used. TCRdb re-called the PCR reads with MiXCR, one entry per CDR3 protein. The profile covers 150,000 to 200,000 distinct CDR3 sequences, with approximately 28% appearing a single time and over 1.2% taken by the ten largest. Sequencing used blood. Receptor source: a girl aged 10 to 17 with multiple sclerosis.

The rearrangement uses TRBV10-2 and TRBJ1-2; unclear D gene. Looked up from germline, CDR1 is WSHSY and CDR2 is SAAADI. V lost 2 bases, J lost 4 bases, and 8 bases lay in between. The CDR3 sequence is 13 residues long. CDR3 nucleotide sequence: TGCGCCAGCAGTGAGGGAGTGGCCTATGGCTACACCTTC. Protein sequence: CASSEGVAYGYTF.

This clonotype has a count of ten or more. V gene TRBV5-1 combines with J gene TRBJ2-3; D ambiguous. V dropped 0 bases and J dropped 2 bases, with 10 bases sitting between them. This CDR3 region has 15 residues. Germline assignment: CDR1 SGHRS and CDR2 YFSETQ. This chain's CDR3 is CASSLGAHNTDTQYF. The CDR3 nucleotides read TGCGCCAGCAGCTTGGGAGCGCATAACACAGATACGCAGTATTTT.